Listed here are 18 T cell receptor beta chains from one sample, sequenced in a study of T cell responses to AZD1222 COVID-19 vaccine. TCRdb's table, derived via immunoSEQ multiplex PCR, lists solely in-frame clones and lacks some. Among about 190,000 clones listed, more than 80% were seen once. Sequenced material: peripheral blood, taken on day 0 of AZD1222 vaccination. Receptor source: an adult in good health.

The chain has TRBV7-6 and TRBJ1-5, with a weak D call TRBD1 (5 bases). The CDR3 loop spans 13 amino acids. Looked up from germline, CDR1 is SGHVS and CDR2 is FNYEAQ. Between the trimmed V and J ends, which lost 8 bases and 2 bases, there was a span of 10 bases. CDR3 in DNA: TGTGCCAGCGGGGAGGGGCGCAATCAGCCCCAGCATTTT. Protein: CASGEGRNQPQHF.

The chain combines TRBV5-1 with TRBJ1-6; D is unclear. Germline V CDR1 and CDR2: SGHRS, YFSETQ. V lost 2 bases, J lost 8 bases, and 8 bases lay in between. The length of the CDR3 is 13 residues. The CDR3 DNA is TGCGCCAGCAGCTTTTGGAGGGATTCACCCCTCCACTTT. It is translated as CASSFWRDSPLHF.

CDR3 region: CSASRTGELFF. CDR3 coding DNA: TGCAGTGCTAGTAGGACCGGGGAGCTGTTTTTT. The chain joins TRBV20-1 to TRBJ2-2; unclear D gene. Germline-derived CDR1 and CDR2 are DFQATT and SNEGSKA (reference sequence). Between the trimmed V and J ends, which lost 3 bases and 5 bases, there was a span of 4 bases. This CDR3 contains 11 residues.

J is TRBJ2-2 and V is TRBV3-1 (or the pseudogene TRBV3-2); D remains ambiguous. The CDR3 consists of 11 residues. V dropped 1 base and J dropped 8 bases, with 2 bases sitting between them. CDR1 and CDR2 (germline): LGHDT, YNNKEL (reference sequence). The CDR3 here is CASSQGGELFF. CDR3 DNA sequence: TGTGCCAGCAGCCAAGGGGGGGAGCTGTTTTTT.

V usage is TRBV12-3 or TRBV12-4 and J usage is TRBJ1-2; D not certain. CDR3 length: 12 amino acids. The germline V and J ends were trimmed by 5 bases and 7 bases, with 11 bases remaining between them. In nucleotides, the CDR3 is TGTGCCAGCAGTCAGTCAGAGGGTGGCTACACCTTC. It yields the protein CASSQSEGGYTF.

The chain joins TRBV18 to TRBJ1-5, with 8 positions matching TRBD1. The germline V gene encodes CDR1 KGHSH and CDR2 LQKENI. The CDR3 contains 16 residues. Trimming took 4 bases from V and 0 from J; bases not matched to a gene: 5. The CDR3 sequence is CASSRGQVYSNQPQHF. Here the CDR3 DNA reads TGTGCCAGCTCACGGGGACAGGTTTATAGCAATCAGCCCCAGCATTTT.

With regard to this clone: A read error may account for a junction end that differs from germline. The rearrangement joins TRBV7-7 to TRBJ2-7; 7 positions match TRBD2. The CDR3 consists of 14 residues. Germline V gives CDR1 SSHAT, CDR2 FNYEAQ (reference sequence). The CDR3 sequence is CASSSGPGGYEQYF. For the CDR3, the DNA is TGTGCTAGCAGCTCCGGTCCGGGGGGCTACGAGCAGTACTTC.

The genes are TRBV13 and TRBJ2-7, with D possibly being TRBD1 (6 bases). The CDR3 runs to 14 residues. Germline CDR1 PRHDT, CDR2 FYEKMQ (reference sequence). Trimming removed 2 bases from V and 3 bases from J, with 11 bases in between. The CDR3 DNA is TGTGCCAGCAGCTTAAGGGGGAGCCGCTACGAGCAGTACTTC. It specifies CASSLRGSRYEQYF.

V is TRBV9 and J is TRBJ2-1, with 10 positions matching TRBD2. Germline V gene sequence: CDR1 SGDLS, CDR2 YYNGEE. The V gene end was trimmed by 0 bases and the J gene end by 7 bases; junction bases not matched to a gene: 4. The CDR3 length is 15 residues. The CDR3 is CASSVGLAGANEQFF. The CDR3 DNA is TGTGCCAGCAGCGTAGGGCTAGCGGGGGCTAATGAGCAGTTCTTC.

V usage is TRBV19 and J usage is TRBJ2-7; 9 bases fit TRBD1. The length of the CDR3 is 14 residues. Germline CDR1 and CDR2: LNHDA and SQIVND (reference sequence). V lost 4 bases and J lost 9; bases outside the gene matches: 10. The CDR3 sequence: CASSTRDRAARQYF. DNA for the CDR3: TGTGCCAGTAGTACCCGGGACAGGGCGGCAAGGCAGTACTTC.

V usage is TRBV5-4 and J usage is TRBJ2-7, with TRBD2 matching over 7 bases. V was pared by 0 bases and J by 0 bases, with 6 bases of the junction left unmatched. This CDR3 is 16 amino acids long. CDR1 and CDR2 (germline): SGHNT, YYREEE (reference sequence). The CDR3 spells CASSLERGGDSYEQYF. The CDR3 DNA reads TGTGCCAGCAGCTTGGAACGCGGGGGAGACTCCTACGAGCAGTACTTC.

This clone was seen a handful of times. The chain is built from TRBV24-1 and TRBJ2-7; TRBD1 or TRBD2 may be the D gene (5 bases each). Trimming left V 1 base short and J 9 bases short, with 12 bases between. The CDR3 runs to 13 residues. Germline CDR1 is KGHDR and CDR2 is SFDVKD. The CDR3, as DNA: TGTGCCACCAGTGATTTTGGGACGAGAAGGCAGTACTTC. It is translated as CATSDFGTRRQYF.

The chain links TRBV6-1 to TRBJ1-5; D uncertain. The germline gives CDR1 MNHNS, CDR2 SASEGT. V lost 0 bases, J lost 3 bases, and 6 bases lay in between. The CDR3 runs to 14 residues. CDR3 DNA: TGTGCCAGCAGTGAAGCCCTGTCCAATCAGCCCCAGCATTTT. Translation gives CASSEALSNQPQHF.

The V call is TRBV9, the J call TRBJ2-3, with 11 bases identical to TRBD2. This CDR3 spans 18 amino acids. The V and J ends lost 3 bases and 2 bases, in that order; junction bases with no gene match: 11. Germline V gene lookup returns CDR1 SGDLS and CDR2 YYNGEE. CDR3 coding DNA: TGTGCCAGCAGCGGAGTACTAGCGGGGGCGTCTTCCACAGATACGCAGTATTTT. Its protein is CASSGVLAGASSTDTQYF.

The gene calls are TRBV30 and TRBJ2-6; D remains ambiguous. This CDR3 spans 14 amino acids. The germline CDR1 and CDR2 sequences are GTSNPN and SVGIG (reference sequence). The germline V and J ends were trimmed by 2 bases and 0 bases, with 5 bases remaining between them. CDR3 nucleotide sequence: TGTGCCTGGAGTTGGAGCTCTGGGGCCAACGTCCTGACTTTC. Translating gives CAWSWSSGANVLTF.

The table lists this clone with a count of one. The J gene is TRBJ1-1, the V gene TRBV18; D is possibly TRBD1 (5 bases). The CDR3 spans 14 residues. Germline loops: CDR1 KGHSH, CDR2 LQKENI. V lost 3 bases and J 1 base, leaving 9 bases between the germline ends. Here the CDR3 DNA reads TGTGCCAGCTCACCCCGACAGCAGAACACTGAAGCTTTCTTT. Translated, it gives CASSPRQQNTEAFF.

The V gene is TRBV5-1, the J gene TRBJ2-7; D is perhaps TRBD2 (6 bases). Deletions cut 3 bases from V and 6 bases from J, with 13 bases between. CDR1 is SGHRS and CDR2 is YFSETQ in the germline V gene. The CDR3 has 13 residues. CDR3 region: CASSWNGGGEQYV. The CDR3 DNA reads TGCGCCAGCAGCTGGAATGGGGGAGGCGAGCAGTACGTC.

This sequence joins TRBV4-1 and TRBJ2-2, with TRBD1 matching 7 bases. With 1 base clipped from V and 0 bases from J, the junction kept 8 bases outside the gene matches. The CDR3 extends over 18 amino acids. Germline V gene lookup returns CDR1 MGHRA and CDR2 YSYEKL. In nucleotides, the CDR3 is TGCGCCAGCAGCCAAGGTCGGGACAGCACCGCGAACACCGGGGAGCTGTTTTTT. Translated, it gives CASSQGRDSTANTGELFF.